This T cell receptor beta chain was sequenced in a study of T cells in Graves' hyperthyroidism and ophthalmopathy. Study as a whole: Blood from the periphery was taken at initial diagnosis, before any treatment.

The V end lost 5 bases, the J end lost 2 bases, and 13 bases lay between the germline ends. The length of the CDR3 is 14 residues. Germline lookup yields CDR1 SEHNR and CDR2 FQNEAQ (reference sequence). The authors obtained PBMCs from roughly 10 ml of fresh peripheral blood. Amplification of TCR beta CDR3 regions was performed using RNA transcripts as template. HTBI primers were the set used in a first-round RT-PCR of the TCR CDR3. TCRdb processed the multiplex PCR reads anew with MiXCR; each CDR3 protein has one entry. The table records roughly 510,000 distinct CDR3 sequences, roughly 20% of them present only once. The table lists this clonotype with a count of one.

The rearrangement joins TRBV7-9 to TRBJ2-7; D is unresolved. This receptor was taken from a man younger than 30 with Graves' hyperthyroidism. Sequencing input: blood. This CDR3 reads CASSQSVATYEQYF. CDR3 DNA sequence: TGTGCCAGCAGCCAAAGCGTCGCCACCTACGAGCAGTACTTC.